This T cell receptor (beta chain) was documented in a study of T cell responses to AZD1222 COVID-19 vaccine. Sequencing was performed with immunoSEQ multiplex PCR; in TCRdb, only in-frame clones are kept and a portion is missing. The table records 120,000 to 150,000 clones, roughly 89% of them present only once. The receptor comes from an adult who received the MenACWY meningococcal vaccine as a control. This material consisted of peripheral blood, taken 28 days after the second dose of the MenACWY control vaccine.

The CDR3, as DNA: TGTGCCAGCATCTCTTTGTCGGCAAAAAATTCACCCCTCCACTTT. It yields the protein CASISLSAKNSPLHF. The chain employs TRBV28 and TRBJ1-6; no clear D gene. V shed 7 bases and J shed 7 bases, with 17 bases lying between them. CDR3 length: 15 amino acids. The germline CDR1 and CDR2 sequences are MDHEN and SYDVKM.